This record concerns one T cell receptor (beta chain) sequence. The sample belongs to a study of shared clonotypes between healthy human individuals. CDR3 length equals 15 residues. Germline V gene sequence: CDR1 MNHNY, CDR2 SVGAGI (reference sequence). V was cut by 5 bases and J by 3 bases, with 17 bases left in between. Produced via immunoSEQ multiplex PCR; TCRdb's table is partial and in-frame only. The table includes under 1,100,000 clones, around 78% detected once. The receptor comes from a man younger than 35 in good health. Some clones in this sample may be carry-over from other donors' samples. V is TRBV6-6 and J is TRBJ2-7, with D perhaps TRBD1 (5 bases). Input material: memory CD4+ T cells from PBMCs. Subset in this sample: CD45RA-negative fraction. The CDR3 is CASSKAPGPYYEQYF. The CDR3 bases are TGTGCCAGCAGTAAGGCTCCAGGGCCCTACTACGAGCAGTACTTC.